This T cell receptor beta chain was sequenced during a study of blood T cell repertoires in COVID-19. About the research overall: Acute and convalescent COVID-19 specimens originated in the United States, Italy and Spain. T cells, B-cell-depleted T cells, or PBMCs supplied cDNA or gDNA.

Per germline, CDR1 SGHTA and CDR2 FQGNSA. The CDR3 spans 14 residues. V shed 0 bases and J shed 8 bases, with 13 bases lying between them. Sequencing was performed with immunoSEQ multiplex PCR; in TCRdb, only in-frame clones are kept and a portion is missing. The profile shows 60,000 or so clones, just under 90% of them singletons. Source material: peripheral blood. The gene calls are TRBV7-2 and TRBJ1-2; maybe TRBD1 (6 bases). This sequence was found in a human donor with active COVID-19. The donor label of this sample is uncertain. CDR3 protein: CASSLAMGAVGYTF. CDR3 in DNA: TGTGCCAGCAGCTTAGCGATGGGGGCGGTCGGCTACACCTTC. Complete variable domain (other parts from reference TRBV7-2 and TRBJ1-2): GAGVSQSPSNKVTEKGKDVELRCDPISGHTALYWYRQSLGQGLEFLIYFQGNSAPDKSGLPSDRFSAERTGGSVSTLTIQRTQQEDSAVYLCASSLAMGAVGYTFGSGTRLTVV.